The entry that follows covers one T cell receptor (beta chain) sequence. Its antigen remains unknown. The germline V and J ends were trimmed by 3 bases and 1 base, with 19 bases remaining between them. This CDR3 has 17 amino acids. Germline V gene lookup returns CDR1 MGHDK and CDR2 SYGVNS. PCR primers comprised 60 Vbeta and 13 Jbeta primers. The assay was immunoSEQ multiplex PCR, and TCRdb's table has in-frame clones only and misses some. The table shows some 150,000 clones, with approximately 70% occurring only once. These data originate in a study of cytomegalovirus exposure and HLA in healthy donors. The study's findings and limits: In a later analysis, a missense DCLRE1C variant was linked to TCR beta V- and J-gene trimming. Altogether, 150 to 200 TCR beta chains were recorded as cytomegalovirus-associated. An assumption of roughly uniform sequencing depth across donors underlay the presence/absence analyses.

The rearrangement joins TRBV25-1 to TRBJ2-7; D is possibly TRBD2 (6 bases). Sequenced input: PBMCs. This sequence was found in a woman aged 55-70 years in good health and CMV-seropositive. For the CDR3, the DNA is TGTGCCAGCAGTGACCCTGGACTATCCGGACTTTCCTACGAGCAGTACTTC. This gives the protein CASSDPGLSGLSYEQYF.